The rows below give T cell receptor beta chains drawn from one sample of a study of T cell responses to AZD1222 COVID-19 vaccine. The table came from immunoSEQ multiplex PCR; TCRdb's copy has only in-frame clones and leaves some out. The profile covers about 150,000 clones, with roughly nine tenths appearing a single time and approximately 20% taken by the ten largest. Sample: peripheral blood, taken on day 0 of AZD1222 vaccination. These receptors all stem from an adult in good health. Both conserved end residues are part of each CDR3.

CASSDQGVQPQHF,TRBJ1-5,TRBV2
CASSLGWNPEQFF,TRBJ2-1,TRBV12-3/TRBV12-4
CASSIQPTGVQPQHF,TRBJ1-5,TRBV19
CASSFGQGMDEQYF,TRBJ2-7,TRBV7-9
CSVVLGERGTEAFF,TRBJ1-1,TRBV29-1
CASSRGTEAFF,TRBJ1-1,TRBV27
CSASSGIDGYTF,TRBJ1-2,TRBV20-1
CASSFRGPNTEAFF,TRBJ1-1,TRBV9
CASSLEASGLGEQYF,TRBJ2-7,TRBV5-1
CSPVNTEAFF,TRBJ1-1,TRBV20-1
CASSLGGRMRSSYEQFF,TRBJ2-1,TRBV5-4
CASSPPGDSPLHF,TRBJ1-6,TRBV28
CASSLVYTEAFF,TRBJ1-1,TRBV5-8
CASSISGGNYGYTF,TRBJ1-2,TRBV19
CASGLGGQDTEAFF,TRBJ1-1,TRBV12-5
CASSLESGQFGEKLFF,TRBJ1-4,TRBV5-5
CAWIWAGGADGYTF,TRBJ1-2,TRBV30
CASSPRDFSYEQYF,TRBJ2-7,TRBV3-1/TRBV3-2
CASRVWGGLTTSTDTQYF,TRBJ2-3,TRBV19
CASTNQGAPGYTF,TRBJ1-2,TRBV19
CASSLSYSFVAEAFF,TRBJ1-1,TRBV27
CASSSQSGANVLTF,TRBJ2-6,TRBV7-3
CASSPSGAGGWGYTF,TRBJ1-2,TRBV3-1/TRBV3-2
CASSLVGSRAEAFF,TRBJ1-1,TRBV5-4
CASSRDRVGTEAFF,TRBJ1-1,TRBV7-2
CASSHLTGGGTYEQYF,TRBJ2-7,TRBV28
CASSRRGLTEAFF,TRBJ1-1,TRBV5-6
CASREGNTGELFF,TRBJ2-2,TRBV7-2
CASSVPGASGYEQYF,TRBJ2-7,TRBV25-1
CAIRSSGEITDTQYF,TRBJ2-3,TRBV10-3
CASRLGPADTGELFF,TRBJ2-2,TRBV28
CASSHVGQGKNGELFF,TRBJ2-2,TRBV14
CASNPGLGGEKLFF,TRBJ1-4,TRBV28
CASSVAGGQYF,TRBJ2-7,TRBV10-2
CASSRQGDHSPLHF,TRBJ1-6,TRBV18
CASSLSPQGDTIYF,TRBJ1-3,TRBV5-1
CASSDTGANYGYTF,TRBJ1-2,TRBV2
CASSSGLAGGEQYF,TRBJ2-7,TRBV7-3